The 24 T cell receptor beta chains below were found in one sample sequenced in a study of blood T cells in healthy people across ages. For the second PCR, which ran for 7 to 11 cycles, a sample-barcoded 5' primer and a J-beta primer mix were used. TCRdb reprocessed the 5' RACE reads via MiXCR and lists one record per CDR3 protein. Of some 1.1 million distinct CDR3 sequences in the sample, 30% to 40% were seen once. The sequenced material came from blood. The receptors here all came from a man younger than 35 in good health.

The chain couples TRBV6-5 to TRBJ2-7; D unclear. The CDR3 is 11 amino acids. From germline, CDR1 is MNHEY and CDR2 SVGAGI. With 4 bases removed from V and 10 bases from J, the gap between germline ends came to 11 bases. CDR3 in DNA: TGTGCCAGCAGTTTCGGTCAGGCCCAGTACTTC. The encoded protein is CASSFGQAQYF.

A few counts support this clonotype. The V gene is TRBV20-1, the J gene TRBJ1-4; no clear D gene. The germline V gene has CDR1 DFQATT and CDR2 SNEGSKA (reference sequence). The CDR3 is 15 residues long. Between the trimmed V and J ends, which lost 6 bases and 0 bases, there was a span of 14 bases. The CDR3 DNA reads TGCAGTGCCGGTGGTGGTACTGCAACTAATGAAAAACTGTTTTTT. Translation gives CSAGGGTATNEKLFF.

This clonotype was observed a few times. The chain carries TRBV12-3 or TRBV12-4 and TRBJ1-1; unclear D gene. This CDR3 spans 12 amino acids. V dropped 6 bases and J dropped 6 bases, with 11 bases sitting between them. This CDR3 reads CASSLSTPEAFF. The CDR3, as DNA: TGTGCCAGCAGCCTCAGTACCCCTGAAGCTTTCTTT.

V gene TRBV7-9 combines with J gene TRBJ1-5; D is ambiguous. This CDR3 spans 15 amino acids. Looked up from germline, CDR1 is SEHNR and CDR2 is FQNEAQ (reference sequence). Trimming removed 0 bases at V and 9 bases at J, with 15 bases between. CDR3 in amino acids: CASSLAAGSGGPQHF. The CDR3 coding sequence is TGTGCCAGCAGCTTAGCGGCAGGCTCTGGAGGGCCCCAGCATTTT.

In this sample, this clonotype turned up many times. The CDR3 sequence is CASSPSEGSGYTF. As DNA, the CDR3 is TGTGCCAGCAGCCCTAGTGAAGGGAGTGGCTACACCTTC. This rearrangement joins TRBV12-3 or TRBV12-4 to TRBJ1-2, with D unclear. Deletions cut 6 bases from V and 7 bases from J, with 15 bases between. This CDR3 comprises 13 residues.

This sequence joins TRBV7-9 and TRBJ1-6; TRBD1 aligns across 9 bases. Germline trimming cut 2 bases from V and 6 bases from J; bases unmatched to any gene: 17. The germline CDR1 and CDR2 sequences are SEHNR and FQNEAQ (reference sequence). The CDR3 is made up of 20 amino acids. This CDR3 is CASSLWEVVGQGRGNSPLHF. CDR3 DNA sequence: TGTGCCAGCAGCTTATGGGAAGTCGTTGGACAGGGGAGAGGTAATTCACCCCTCCACTTT. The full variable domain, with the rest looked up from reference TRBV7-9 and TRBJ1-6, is DTGVSQNPRHKITKRGQNVTFRCDPISEHNRLYWYRQTLGQGPEFLTYFQNEAQLEKSRLLSDRFSAERPKGSFSTLEIQRTEQGDSAMYLCASSLWEVVGQGRGNSPLHFGNGTRLTVT.

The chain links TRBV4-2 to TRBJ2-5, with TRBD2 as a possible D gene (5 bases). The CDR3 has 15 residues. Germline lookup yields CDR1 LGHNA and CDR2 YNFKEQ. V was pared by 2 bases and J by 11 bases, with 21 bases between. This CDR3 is CASSQLRTDGRGQYF. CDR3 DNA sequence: TGTGCCAGCAGCCAACTCAGGACTGACGGACGAGGGCAGTACTTC.

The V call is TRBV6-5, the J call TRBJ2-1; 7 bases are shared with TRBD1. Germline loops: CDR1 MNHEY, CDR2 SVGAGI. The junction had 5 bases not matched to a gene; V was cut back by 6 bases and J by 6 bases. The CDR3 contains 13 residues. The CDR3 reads CASRIHRGNEQFF. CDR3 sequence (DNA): TGTGCCAGCAGGATACACAGGGGCAATGAGCAGTTCTTC.

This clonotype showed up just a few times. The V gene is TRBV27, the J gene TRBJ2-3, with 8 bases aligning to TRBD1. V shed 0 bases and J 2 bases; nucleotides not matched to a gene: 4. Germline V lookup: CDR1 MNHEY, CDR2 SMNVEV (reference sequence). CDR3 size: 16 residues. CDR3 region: CASSLSTGGNTDTQYF. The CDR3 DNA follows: TGTGCCAGCAGTTTATCAACAGGGGGAAACACAGATACGCAGTATTTT.

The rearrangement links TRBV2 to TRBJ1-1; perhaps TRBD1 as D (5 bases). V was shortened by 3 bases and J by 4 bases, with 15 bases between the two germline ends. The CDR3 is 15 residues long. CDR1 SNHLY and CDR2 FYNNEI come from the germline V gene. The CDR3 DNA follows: TGTGCCAGCAGTGATCGGGGGGGAACGGGCACTGAAGCTTTCTTT. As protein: CASSDRGGTGTEAFF.

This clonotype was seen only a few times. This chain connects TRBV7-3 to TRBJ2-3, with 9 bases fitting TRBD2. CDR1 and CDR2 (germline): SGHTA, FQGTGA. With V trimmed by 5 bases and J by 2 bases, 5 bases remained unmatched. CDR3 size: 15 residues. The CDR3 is CASSPSGEYTDTQYF. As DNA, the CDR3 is TGTGCCAGCAGCCCTAGCGGGGAGTACACAGATACGCAGTATTTT.

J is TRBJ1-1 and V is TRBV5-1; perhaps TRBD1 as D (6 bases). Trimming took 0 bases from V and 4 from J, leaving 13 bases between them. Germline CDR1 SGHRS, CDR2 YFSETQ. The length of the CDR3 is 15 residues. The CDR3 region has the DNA TGCGCCAGCAGCTTGGCCGGGGGGCGCTCCACTGAAGCTTTCTTT. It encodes CASSLAGGRSTEAFF.

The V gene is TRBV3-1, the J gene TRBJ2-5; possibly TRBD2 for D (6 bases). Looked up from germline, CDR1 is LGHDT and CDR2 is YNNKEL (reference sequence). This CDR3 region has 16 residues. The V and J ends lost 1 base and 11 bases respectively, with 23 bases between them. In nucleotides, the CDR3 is TGTGCCAGCAGCCAAGTGCGAACCAGCGGGTTTAATGAGCAGTACTTC. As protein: CASSQVRTSGFNEQYF.

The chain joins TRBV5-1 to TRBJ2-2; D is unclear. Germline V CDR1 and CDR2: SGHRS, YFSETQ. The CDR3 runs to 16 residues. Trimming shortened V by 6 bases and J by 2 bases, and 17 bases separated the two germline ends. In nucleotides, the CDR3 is TGCGCCAGCACTCCCAAGGCACTCCTCAACACCGGGGAGCTGTTTTTT. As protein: CASTPKALLNTGELFF.

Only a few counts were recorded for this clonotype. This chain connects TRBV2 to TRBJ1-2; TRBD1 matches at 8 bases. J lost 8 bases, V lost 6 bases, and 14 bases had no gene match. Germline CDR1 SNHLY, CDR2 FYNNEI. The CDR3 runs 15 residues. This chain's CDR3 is CASSPGTGIITGYTF. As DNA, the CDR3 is TGTGCCAGCAGCCCTGGGACAGGAATAATTACCGGCTACACCTTC.

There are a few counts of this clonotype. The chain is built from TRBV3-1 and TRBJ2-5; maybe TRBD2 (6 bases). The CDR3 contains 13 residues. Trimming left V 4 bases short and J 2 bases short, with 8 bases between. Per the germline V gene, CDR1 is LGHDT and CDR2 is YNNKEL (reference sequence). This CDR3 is CASSPSEQETQYF. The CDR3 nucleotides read TGTGCCAGCAGCCCTAGCGAGCAAGAGACCCAGTACTTC.

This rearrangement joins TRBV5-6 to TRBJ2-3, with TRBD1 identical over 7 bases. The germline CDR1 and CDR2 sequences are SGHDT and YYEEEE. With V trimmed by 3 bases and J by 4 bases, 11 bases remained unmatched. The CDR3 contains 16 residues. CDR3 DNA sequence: TGTGCCAGCAGCTGGCCGACAGGGAATGGAGCAGATACGCAGTATTTT. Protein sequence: CASSWPTGNGADTQYF.

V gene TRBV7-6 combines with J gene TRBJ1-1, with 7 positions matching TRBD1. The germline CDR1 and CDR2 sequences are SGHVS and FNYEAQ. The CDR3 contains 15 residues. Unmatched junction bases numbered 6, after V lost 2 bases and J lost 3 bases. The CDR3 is CASSLRTRGDTEAFF. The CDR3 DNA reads TGTGCCAGCAGCTTAAGAACCAGGGGGGACACTGAAGCTTTCTTT.

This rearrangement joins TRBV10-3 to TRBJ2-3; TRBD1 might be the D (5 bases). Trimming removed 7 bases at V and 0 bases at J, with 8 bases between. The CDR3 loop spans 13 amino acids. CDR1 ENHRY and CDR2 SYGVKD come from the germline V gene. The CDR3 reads CAINQGSTDTQYF. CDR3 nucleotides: TGTGCCATCAATCAGGGAAGCACAGATACGCAGTATTTT.

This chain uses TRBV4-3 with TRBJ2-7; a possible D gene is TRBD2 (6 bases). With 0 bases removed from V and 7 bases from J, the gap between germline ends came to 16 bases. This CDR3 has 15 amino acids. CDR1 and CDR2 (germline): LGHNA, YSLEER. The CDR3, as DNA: TGCGCCAGCAGCCAAGATTCGGCGGGGTCTGGGGAGCAGTACTTC. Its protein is CASSQDSAGSGEQYF.

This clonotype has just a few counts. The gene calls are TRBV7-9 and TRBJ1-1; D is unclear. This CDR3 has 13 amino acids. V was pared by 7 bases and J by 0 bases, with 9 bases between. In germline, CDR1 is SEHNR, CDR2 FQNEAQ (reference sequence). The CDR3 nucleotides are TGTGCCAGCATTGAGGAGCTGAACACTGAAGCTTTCTTT. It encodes CASIEELNTEAFF.

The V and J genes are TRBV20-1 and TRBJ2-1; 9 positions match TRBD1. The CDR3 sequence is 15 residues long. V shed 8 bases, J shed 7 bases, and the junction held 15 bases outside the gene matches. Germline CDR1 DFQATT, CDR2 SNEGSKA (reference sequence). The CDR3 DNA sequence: TGCAGTACACCGATACCCGGGACAGGGAAAAATGAGCAGTTCTTC. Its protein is CSTPIPGTGKNEQFF.

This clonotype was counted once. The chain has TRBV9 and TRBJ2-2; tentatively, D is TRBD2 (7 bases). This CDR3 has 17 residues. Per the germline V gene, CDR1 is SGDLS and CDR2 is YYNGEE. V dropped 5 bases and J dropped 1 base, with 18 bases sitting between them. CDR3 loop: CASSQTRGGENTGELFF. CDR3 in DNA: TGTGCCAGCAGTCAAACTCGAGGGGGGGAGAACACCGGGGAGCTGTTTTTT.

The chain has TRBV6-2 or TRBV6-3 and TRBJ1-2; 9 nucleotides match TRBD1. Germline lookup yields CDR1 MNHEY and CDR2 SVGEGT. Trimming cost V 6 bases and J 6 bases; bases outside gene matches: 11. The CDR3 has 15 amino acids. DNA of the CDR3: TGTGCCAGCAGATCCGGACAGGGGACCCGAAATGGCTACACCTTC. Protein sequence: CASRSGQGTRNGYTF.